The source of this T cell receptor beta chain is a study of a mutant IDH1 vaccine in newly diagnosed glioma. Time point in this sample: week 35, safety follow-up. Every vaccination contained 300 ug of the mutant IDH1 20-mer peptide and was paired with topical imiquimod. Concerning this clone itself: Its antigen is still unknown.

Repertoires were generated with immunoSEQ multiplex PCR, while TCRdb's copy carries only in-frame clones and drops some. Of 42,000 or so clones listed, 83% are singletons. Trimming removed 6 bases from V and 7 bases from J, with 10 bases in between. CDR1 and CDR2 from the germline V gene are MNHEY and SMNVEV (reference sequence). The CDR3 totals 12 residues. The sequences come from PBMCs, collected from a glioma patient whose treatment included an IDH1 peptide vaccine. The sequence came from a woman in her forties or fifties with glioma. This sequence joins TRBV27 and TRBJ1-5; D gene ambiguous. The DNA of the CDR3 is TGTGCCAGCAGCAGAGCGGGCCAGCCCCAGCATTTT. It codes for CASSRAGQPQHF.